This T cell receptor (beta chain) appears in the sequencing data of a study of long-term antiretroviral therapy in people with HIV (dated by TCRdb to about 2022). A note on the overall study: The earliest samples were collected roughly a decade before the 2015 WHO recommendation for immediate ART, at a time when ART was usually postponed until CD4 counts fell. A retrospective serial study tested whether changes in peripheral blood TRB repertoire composition and diversity were associated with ART initiation and durable HIV suppression. A total of about 190 cryopreserved PBMC samples were contributed to the cohort by 30 adults with confirmed HIV infection, with samples collected serially over a mean of approximately six years (range 1-12). Among the approximately 27 participants with HIV, fewer than twelve were female. No cross-contamination during QIAcube processing was seen in test extractions of a monoclonal T-cell line run alongside 33 polyclonal samples. Paper-wide results and their limitations: Owing to limited PBMC availability, only the TCR beta chain was sequenced, without alpha chain pairing. ART initiation was associated with a significant increase in TRB diversity, but diversity stayed significantly below transplant donor controls even after long-term ART. Unsorted PBMC were profiled instead of sorted CD4+ and CD8+ T cells because pre-ART samples had limited cell numbers. The samples span the years 2004 to 2017, and the ART regimens used may be less effective than current regimens. Expanded TRB clones identified before ART initiation dominated the repertoire across all time points, though the dominance fluctuated and decreased in many PLHIV after ART. HIV repertoires had narrower CDR3 length ranges than controls, and the network structure suggested an antigen-experienced repertoire that shifted only slightly toward naive after ART. Inferences about post-ART repertoire changes were limited because no data were available on ART adherence, viral resistance or therapy changes.

The CDR3 has 11 amino acids, counting the end cysteine and phenylalanine. Solely the CDR3 DNA is kept, with 33 bases framed from the first base. In the germline V gene (reference sequence), CDR1 corresponds to DFQATT and CDR2 to SNEGSKA. Between the V and J ends, shortened by 6 bases and 3 bases respectively, the junction contains 6 bases. Sequencing of the TRB variable region was done with the immunoSEQ hsTCRB v3.0 assay at survey level resolution. A depth of roughly 35,000-55,000 T-cell genomes per sample was targeted for TRB sequencing. An Illumina MiSeq with a v3 150-cycle kit was used to sequence the pooled TRB libraries. The authors' analysis ran thus. Repertoire analysis was run in R within a reproducible Nextflow workflow that covered QC, data transformation and analysis. LymphoSeq2, an R package for exploring AIRR-Seq data, was used to implement the custom analyses. A handful of samples yielding fewer than 5000 total TRB sequences were excluded, leaving approximately 190 analyzed HIV repertoires. Among the 200 or so HIV repertoires that were kept, roughly 59 were collected before ART initiation and around 130 were collected after ART initiation. Repertoires were downsampled to 5000 TRB nucleotide sequences, with summary statistics averaged over 100 downsampling iterations. The analysis kept only TRB sequences whose CDR3 regions were at least seven amino acids long. A Shannon entropy-derived clonality score and the Gini coefficient were used to measure diversity. In repertoire networks, the top 5000 CDR3 amino acid sequences were linked whenever an edit distance of one separated two sequences. GLIPH2 predicted antigen specificity groups and MHC restriction for TRB CDR3 amino acid sequences. To flag known associations with CMV, EBV, HIV or tissue antigens, CDR3 amino acid sequences were compared against VDJdb and McPAS-TCR. Pre-ART, post-ART and control groups were compared with Wilcoxon signed-rank tests and Holm-Bonferroni correction. TCRdb took over this immuneACCESS table, retaining in-frame rearrangements with V and J assigned. Such tables are incomplete; in checked studies, under half of the missing clones stem from an unresolved V gene, and the remainder is unexplained. The V and J calls and clone size come from that table; D and trimming were worked out from the DNA. The sample profile shows 7,500 to 10,000 clones; approximately 75% of them were found once. The top ten constitute approximately 17% of the sample.

In the case of this clone: Its antigen is currently not known. Per-base quality was not reported, and no clone a single base away is much larger than it.

To be included, a participant needed at least one PBMC sample from before ART initiation plus at least two post-ART samples. Treatment was received in the United States of America by all participants with HIV. Before DNA extraction, cryopreserved samples containing about 1-11 million PBMC were thawed and washed. At the time of the earliest PBMC sample, participants with HIV were aged between roughly 20 and 55 years. Per participant, PBMC samples came from 1-4 timepoints prior to ART initiation and 2-8 timepoints following ART initiation, for a median of 7 samples. Serial HIV viral load, CD4+ T-cell count, ART history and demographic data were obtained for every participant. Using a Qiagen kit on a QIAcube, genomic DNA was extracted from unsorted PBMC, with samples processed in batches of 12.

This TCR was recovered from a man aged 35 to 55 with HIV. This specimen consisted of unsorted PBMCs, obtained 0.7 years after starting antiretroviral therapy. Rearrangement joined TRBV20-1 to TRBJ2-1; the D segment cannot be called with confidence. The sequence in DNA is TGCAGTGCCACAGACTACAATGAGCAGTTCTTC. It specifies CSATDYNEQFF.